The 20 T cell receptor beta chains reported below all come from one sample, sequenced in a study of blood T cell repertoires in COVID-19. Using immunoSEQ multiplex PCR, the repertoire was profiled, and TCRdb retains in-frame clones only, with some absent. The sample carries 250,000 to 350,000 clones, about 90% recorded once. Sequenced: PBMCs or T cells enriched from blood (not recorded which). Every receptor here comes from a woman aged 45-59 years who had been exposed to COVID-19.

The chain links TRBV10-3 to TRBJ1-1; D call uncertain. V was cut by 7 bases and J by 5 bases, with 11 bases left in between. In germline, CDR1 is ENHRY, CDR2 SYGVKD. The CDR3 runs 12 residues. As DNA, the CDR3 is TGTGCCATCATGGAGGGTAGGACTGAAGCTTTCTTT. It yields the protein CAIMEGRTEAFF.

The chain is built from TRBV7-9 and TRBJ1-4; D gene unclear. Germline values: CDR1 SEHNR, CDR2 FQNEAQ (reference sequence). This CDR3 is 15 amino acids long. The V end lost 5 bases, the J end lost 4 bases, and 14 bases lay between the germline ends. The CDR3 DNA sequence: TGTGCCAGCAGCCTTAGGACTGGCAATAATGAAAAACTGTTTTTT. Residues: CASSLRTGNNEKLFF.

The chain uses TRBV5-6 and TRBJ1-1; TRBD1 is a possible D gene (5 bases). Trimming took 1 base from V and 5 from J, leaving 9 bases between them. CDR1 is SGHDT and CDR2 is YYEEEE in the germline V gene. The CDR3 spans 13 residues. CDR3 in DNA: TGTGCCAGCAGCTTGCGGGGGGGGACTGAAGCTTTCTTT. It encodes CASSLRGGTEAFF.

V is TRBV3-1 (or the pseudogene TRBV3-2) and J is TRBJ2-7; unclear D gene. CDR3 size: 13 residues. The V gene's germline CDR1 is LGHDT and CDR2 YNNKEL (reference sequence). Trimming left V 5 bases short and J 2 bases short, with 10 bases between. The CDR3 loop is CASSVRFAYEQYF. CDR3 DNA sequence: TGTGCCAGCAGCGTCCGGTTCGCCTACGAGCAGTACTTC.

This sequence joins TRBV6-1 and TRBJ1-1; D perhaps matches TRBD1 (6 bases). The CDR3 is 15 residues long. Germline values: CDR1 MNHNS, CDR2 SASEGT. V lost 1 base and J 1 base, leaving 10 bases between the germline ends. The CDR3 region is CASSEVGAGNTEAFF. In nucleotides, the CDR3 is TGTGCCAGCAGTGAAGTGGGGGCAGGGAACACTGAAGCTTTCTTT.

The CDR3 loop reads CATSDTRQYTGELFF. The DNA of the CDR3 is TGTGCCACCAGTGATACCCGACAGTACACCGGGGAGCTGTTTTTT. The chain uses TRBV24-1 and TRBJ2-2, with D possibly being TRBD1 (5 bases). V lost 3 bases and J 3 bases, leaving 10 bases between the germline ends. Germline CDR1 and CDR2: KGHDR and SFDVKD. The CDR3 contains 15 residues.

V is TRBV19 and J is TRBJ2-3, with a possible D match to TRBD2 (5 bases). Trimming stripped 11 bases from V and 0 bases from J, with 12 bases between. Germline CDR1 and CDR2: LNHDA and SQIVND (reference sequence). There are 13 residues in the CDR3. CDR3 in amino acids: CAGSRTSTDTQYF. Here the CDR3 DNA reads TGTGCCGGATCCAGGACTAGCACAGATACGCAGTATTTT. Full variable domain (missing parts from reference TRBV19 and TRBJ2-3): DGGITQSPKYLFRKEGQNVTLSCEQNLNHDAMYWYRQDPGQGLRLIYYSQIVNDFQKGDIAEGYSVSREKKESFPLTVTSAQKNPTAFYLCAGSRTSTDTQYFGPGTRLTVL.

This clone has just a few counts. The V and J genes are TRBV19 and TRBJ2-2; D gene uncertain. This CDR3 is 14 amino acids long. The germline V and J ends were trimmed by 5 bases and 1 base, with 8 bases remaining between them. From germline, CDR1 is LNHDA and CDR2 SQIVND (reference sequence). CDR3 in amino acids: CASSVIRNTGELFF. The DNA for the CDR3 is TGTGCCAGTAGTGTTATCCGGAACACCGGGGAGCTGTTTTTT.

The genes are TRBV2 and TRBJ2-2; 11 nucleotides align to TRBD2. This CDR3 is 17 amino acids long. With V trimmed by 2 bases and J by 2 bases, 4 bases remained unmatched. The germline CDR1 and CDR2 sequences are SNHLY and FYNNEI. CDR3 region: CASSELAGGLNTGELFF. DNA of the CDR3: TGTGCCAGCAGTGAACTAGCGGGGGGACTAAACACCGGGGAGCTGTTTTTT.

A single count supports this clone. The chain couples TRBV27 to TRBJ1-2; TRBD1 matches at 7 bases. The CDR3 consists of 15 residues. The germline V gene has CDR1 MNHEY and CDR2 SMNVEV (reference sequence). V trimming: 7 bases; J trimming: 5 bases; junction bases outside the gene matches: 13. CDR3 coding DNA: TGTGCCAGCACTCCGGACAGGACCCTTGGATATGGCTACACCTTC. Its protein is CASTPDRTLGYGYTF.

This clone was counted at least ten times. The genes are TRBV20-1 and TRBJ2-2, with D maybe TRBD1 (5 bases). The V end lost 3 bases, the J end lost 8 bases, and 19 bases lay between the germline ends. There are 15 residues in the CDR3. CDR1 is DFQATT and CDR2 is SNEGSKA in the germline V gene (reference sequence). This CDR3 reads CSASAESQGVGELFF. The CDR3 DNA sequence: TGCAGTGCTAGTGCGGAGAGTCAGGGTGTAGGGGAGCTGTTTTTT.

CDR3 DNA sequence: TGTGCCAGCAGTGGACAGGGACAAGTCCCTGGAAACACCATATATTTT. Its protein is CASSGQGQVPGNTIYF. This chain links TRBV2 with TRBJ1-3; 7 bases are a match to TRBD1. V shed 4 bases and J 2 bases; nucleotides not matched to a gene: 8. The germline V gene has CDR1 SNHLY and CDR2 FYNNEI. The CDR3 sequence is 16 residues long.

The rearrangement uses TRBV11-2 and TRBJ2-1; 15 bases are shared with TRBD2. Germline V CDR1 and CDR2: SGHAT, FQNNGV. Trimming cost V 5 bases and J 4 bases; bases outside gene matches: 6. The CDR3 runs 17 residues. The CDR3 loop is CASSLGTSGGLYNEQFF. The CDR3 DNA reads as TGTGCCAGCAGCCTCGGGACTAGCGGGGGGTTATACAATGAGCAGTTCTTC.

CDR3 nucleotides: TGTGCCAGCAGCTCTTCCGGGACAGGTCGATTTGAAAAACTGTTTTTT. It codes for CASSSSGTGRFEKLFF. J is TRBJ1-4 and V is TRBV7-8, with 8 positions matching TRBD1. Germline assignment: CDR1 SGHVS and CDR2 FQNEAQ. With V trimmed by 4 bases and J by 7 bases, 11 bases remained unmatched. CDR3 size: 16 residues.

V and J are TRBV7-2 and TRBJ2-2; TRBD1 matches at 8 bases. Unmatched junction bases numbered 9, after V lost 5 bases and J lost 1 base. The CDR3 loop spans 17 amino acids. The V gene's germline CDR1 is SGHTA and CDR2 FQGNSA. CDR3 protein: CASSPPAGTGNTGELFF. In DNA, the CDR3 is TGTGCCAGCAGCCCCCCTGCCGGGACAGGGAACACCGGGGAGCTGTTTTTT.

The chain couples TRBV30 to TRBJ1-6, with 8 bases aligning to TRBD1. The length of the CDR3 is 14 residues. Germline V gene data show CDR1 as GTSNPN and CDR2 as SVGIG (reference sequence). Losses at the gene ends were 3 bases for V and 7 bases for J; bases not matched to a gene: 5. The CDR3 DNA reads as TGTGCCTGGAGCGGGACAGGAGGAAATTCACCCCTCCACTTT. Translation: CAWSGTGGNSPLHF.

The genes are TRBV30 and TRBJ2-5, with 7 positions matching TRBD2. Germline V gene data show CDR1 as GTSNPN and CDR2 as SVGIG (reference sequence). Trimming cost V 0 bases and J 5 bases; bases outside gene matches: 12. The CDR3 has 16 amino acids. The CDR3 nucleotides are TGTGCCTGGAGTGTAATGGGAGGGCCCGATACGGAGACCCAGTACTTC. Protein product: CAWSVMGGPDTETQYF.

This chain uses TRBV28 with TRBJ1-4; 9 nucleotides line up with TRBD1. Germline V CDR1 and CDR2: MDHEN, SYDVKM. The CDR3 sequence is 16 residues long. Trimming took 5 bases from V and 10 from J; bases not matched to a gene: 14. Written as DNA, the CDR3 is TGTGCCAGCAGTCCGGAGGGACAGGGTGTTAGCTCAAAACTGTTTTTT. This sequence encodes CASSPEGQGVSSKLFF.

For the CDR3, the DNA is TGTGCCAGTAGTATAGAAACAGGGGCGGCGAATTCACCCCTCCACTTT. Translated: CASSIETGAANSPLHF. The rearrangement uses TRBV19 and TRBJ1-6, with TRBD1 identical over 7 bases. Trimming removed 0 bases from V and 7 bases from J; junction bases left unmatched: 6. CDR1 is LNHDA and CDR2 is SQIVND in the germline V gene (reference sequence). This CDR3 comprises 16 residues.

V usage is TRBV2 and J usage is TRBJ2-7; D unclear. Trimming took off 2 bases at V and 6 bases at J, with 11 bases between the two ends. This CDR3 is 13 amino acids long. CDR1 is SNHLY, CDR2 FYNNEI, per germline. The CDR3 DNA follows: TGTGCCAGCAGTGAATTTCCTAGTACCGAGCAGTACTTC. Translating gives CASSEFPSTEQYF.